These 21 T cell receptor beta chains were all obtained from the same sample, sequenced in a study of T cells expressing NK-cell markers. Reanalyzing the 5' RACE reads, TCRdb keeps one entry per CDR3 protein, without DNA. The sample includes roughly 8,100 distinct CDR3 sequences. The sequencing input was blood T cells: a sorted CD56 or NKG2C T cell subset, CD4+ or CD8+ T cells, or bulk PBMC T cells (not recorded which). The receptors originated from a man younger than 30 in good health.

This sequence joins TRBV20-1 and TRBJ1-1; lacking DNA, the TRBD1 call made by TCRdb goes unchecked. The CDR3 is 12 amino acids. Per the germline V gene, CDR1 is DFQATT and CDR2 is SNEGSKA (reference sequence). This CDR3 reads CSATRGRFEAFF.

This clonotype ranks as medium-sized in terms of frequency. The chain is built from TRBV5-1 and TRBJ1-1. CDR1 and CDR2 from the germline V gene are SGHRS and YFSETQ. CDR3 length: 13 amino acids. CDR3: CASSRDVDSEPFF.

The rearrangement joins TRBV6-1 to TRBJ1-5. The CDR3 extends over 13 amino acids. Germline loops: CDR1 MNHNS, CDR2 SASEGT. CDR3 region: CASSRGSDQPQHF.

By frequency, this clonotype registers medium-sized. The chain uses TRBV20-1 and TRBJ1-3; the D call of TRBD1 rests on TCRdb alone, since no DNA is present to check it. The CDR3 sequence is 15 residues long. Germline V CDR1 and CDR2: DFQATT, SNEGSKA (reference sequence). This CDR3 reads CSARSSGVVGNTIYF.

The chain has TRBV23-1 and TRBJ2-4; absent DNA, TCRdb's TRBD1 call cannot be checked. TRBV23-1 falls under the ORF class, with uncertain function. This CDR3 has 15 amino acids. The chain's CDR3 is CASSQTQGAKNIQYF.

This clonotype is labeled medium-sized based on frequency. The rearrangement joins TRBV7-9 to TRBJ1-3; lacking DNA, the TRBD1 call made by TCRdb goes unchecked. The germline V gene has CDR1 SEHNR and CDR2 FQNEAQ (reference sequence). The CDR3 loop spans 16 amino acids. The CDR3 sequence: CASSRPGQDPLGTIYF. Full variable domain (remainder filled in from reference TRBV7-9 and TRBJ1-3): DTGVSQNPRHKITKRGQNVTFRCDPISEHNRLYWYRQTLGQGPEFLTYFQNEAQLEKSRLLSDRFSAERPKGSFSTLEIQRTEQGDSAMYLCASSRPGQDPLGTIYFGEGSWLTVV.

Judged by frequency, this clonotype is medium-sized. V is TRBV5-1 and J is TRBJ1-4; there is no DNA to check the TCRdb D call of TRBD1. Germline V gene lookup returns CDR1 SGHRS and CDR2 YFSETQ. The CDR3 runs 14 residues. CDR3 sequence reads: CASSPDSGNEKLFF.

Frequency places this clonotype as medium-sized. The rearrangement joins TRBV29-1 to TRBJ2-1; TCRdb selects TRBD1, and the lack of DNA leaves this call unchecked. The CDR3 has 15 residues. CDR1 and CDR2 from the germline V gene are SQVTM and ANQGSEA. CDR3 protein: CSVEGQDYSYNEQFF.

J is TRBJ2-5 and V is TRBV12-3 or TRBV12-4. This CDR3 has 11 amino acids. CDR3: CASRLGETQYF.

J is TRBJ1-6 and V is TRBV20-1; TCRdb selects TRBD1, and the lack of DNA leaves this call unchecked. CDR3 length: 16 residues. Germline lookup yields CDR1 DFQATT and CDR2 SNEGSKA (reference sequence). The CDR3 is CSARENRGIYNSPLHF.

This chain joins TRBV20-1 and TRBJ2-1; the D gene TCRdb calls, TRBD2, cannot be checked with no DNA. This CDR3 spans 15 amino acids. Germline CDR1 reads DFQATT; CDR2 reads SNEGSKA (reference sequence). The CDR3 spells CSARSLAGGPYEQFF.

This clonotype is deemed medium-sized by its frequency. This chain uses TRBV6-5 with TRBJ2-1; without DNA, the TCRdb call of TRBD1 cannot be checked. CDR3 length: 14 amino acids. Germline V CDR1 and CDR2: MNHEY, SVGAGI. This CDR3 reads CASRGGDIFNEQFF.

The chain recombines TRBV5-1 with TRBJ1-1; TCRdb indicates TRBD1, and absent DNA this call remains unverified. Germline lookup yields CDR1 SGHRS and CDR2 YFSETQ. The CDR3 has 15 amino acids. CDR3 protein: CASSSRVAGNTEAFF.

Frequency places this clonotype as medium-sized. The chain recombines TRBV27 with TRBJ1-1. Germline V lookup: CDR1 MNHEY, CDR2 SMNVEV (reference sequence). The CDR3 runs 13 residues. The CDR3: CASSLGGSTEAFF.

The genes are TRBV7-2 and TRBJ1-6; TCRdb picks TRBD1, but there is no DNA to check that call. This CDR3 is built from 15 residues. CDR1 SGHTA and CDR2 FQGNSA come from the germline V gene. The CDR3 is CASSLDRGPGPPLHF.

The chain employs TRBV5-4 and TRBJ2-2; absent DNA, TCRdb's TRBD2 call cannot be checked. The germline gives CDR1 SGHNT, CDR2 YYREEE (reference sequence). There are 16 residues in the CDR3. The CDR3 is CASSLESGMVTGELFF.

CDR3 region: CATSGGGTGELFF. V gene TRBV24-1 combines with J gene TRBJ2-2; TCRdb returns TRBD1, unconfirmable since there is no DNA. Germline V gene sequence: CDR1 KGHDR, CDR2 SFDVKD. This CDR3 has 13 residues.

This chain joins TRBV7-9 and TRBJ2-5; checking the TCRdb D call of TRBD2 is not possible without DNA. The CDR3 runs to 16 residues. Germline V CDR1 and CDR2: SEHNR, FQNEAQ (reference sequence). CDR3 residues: CASSPPGGRAAVTQYF.

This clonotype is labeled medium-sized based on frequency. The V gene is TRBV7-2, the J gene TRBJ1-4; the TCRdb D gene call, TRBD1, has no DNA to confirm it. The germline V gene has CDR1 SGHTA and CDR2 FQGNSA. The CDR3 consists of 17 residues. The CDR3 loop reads CASSLGLGQGTNEKLFF. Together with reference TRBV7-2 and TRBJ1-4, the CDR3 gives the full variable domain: GAGVSQSPSNKVTEKGKDVELRCDPISGHTALYWYRQSLGQGLEFLIYFQGNSAPDKSGLPSDRFSAERTGGSVSTLTIQRTQQEDSAVYLCASSLGLGQGTNEKLFFGSGTQLSVL.

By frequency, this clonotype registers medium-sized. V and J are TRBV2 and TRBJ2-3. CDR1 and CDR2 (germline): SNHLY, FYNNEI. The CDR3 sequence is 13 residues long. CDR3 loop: CASGLLPHDTQYF. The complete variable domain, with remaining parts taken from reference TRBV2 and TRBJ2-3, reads EPEVTQTPSHQVTQMGQEVILRCVPISNHLYFYWYRQILGQKVEFLVSFYNNEISEKSEIFDDQFSVERPDGSNFTLKIRSTKLEDSAMYFCASGLLPHDTQYFGPGTRLTVL.

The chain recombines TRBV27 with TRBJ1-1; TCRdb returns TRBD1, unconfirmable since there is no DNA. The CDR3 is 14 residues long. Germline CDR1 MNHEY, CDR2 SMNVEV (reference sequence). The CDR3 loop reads CASSLGTQGTEAFF.